This T cell receptor beta chain was captured in a study of siplizumab effects on memory and regulatory T cells. CDR1 and CDR2 (germline): SGHTA, FQGNSA. V dropped 5 bases and J dropped 6 bases, with 10 bases sitting between them. This CDR3 spans 13 amino acids. About 100,000 TCR templates underwent assay in every sample. TCRdb's table, derived via immunoSEQ multiplex PCR, lists solely in-frame clones and lacks some. The table has tens of thousands of clones, less than 98% seen once. V and J are TRBV7-2 and TRBJ2-2; D is tentatively TRBD1 or TRBD2 (5 bases each). The TCR originated in a human donor in good health. Sequenced material: naive CD4+ T cells sorted from blood. Here the CDR3 DNA reads TGTGCCAGCAGCCTCGGGGCCCCCGGGGAGCTGTTTTTT. Its translation is CASSLGAPGELFF. Full variable domain (outside the CDR3, taken from reference TRBV7-2 and TRBJ2-2): GAGVSQSPSNKVTEKGKDVELRCDPISGHTALYWYRQSLGQGLEFLIYFQGNSAPDKSGLPSDRFSAERTGGSVSTLTIQRTQQEDSAVYLCASSLGAPGELFFGEGSRLTVL.